The 20 T cell receptor beta chains below all came from one sample that was sequenced in a study of identical twins. TCRdb recomputed calls from the 5' RACE reads with MiXCR, one row per CDR3 protein. This table has about 920,000 distinct CDR3 sequences, roughly 12% appearing once. This same sample was also taken into another study, of yellow fever vaccine responses in identical twins.

The sequencing input was PBMCs. The receptors here all came from a woman aged 18-29 years in good health.

In its sample, this clonotype was seen many times. The chain combines TRBV12-3 or TRBV12-4 with TRBJ2-1; D not resolved. CDR3 length: 12 residues. V lost 4 bases to trimming and J lost 5 bases, with 6 bases between them. CDR3 protein: CASSSTHNEQFF. The CDR3 coding sequence is TGTGCCAGCAGTTCCACCCACAATGAGCAGTTCTTC.

This clonotype showed up many times. This sequence joins TRBV4-1 and TRBJ2-7; 9 bases map to TRBD1. With V trimmed by 1 base and J by 1 base, 2 bases remained unmatched. Germline loops: CDR1 MGHRA, CDR2 YSYEKL. There are 15 residues in the CDR3. The CDR3 loop reads CASSQAQGASYEQYV. The CDR3 DNA sequence: TGCGCCAGCAGCCAAGCACAGGGGGCGTCCTACGAGCAGTACGTC.

The chain uses TRBV20-1 and TRBJ2-1, with D perhaps matching TRBD2 (7 bases). Trimming removed 1 base at V and 9 bases at J, with 19 bases between. The V gene's germline CDR1 is DFQATT and CDR2 SNEGSKA (reference sequence). The CDR3 sequence is 15 residues long. DNA of the CDR3: TGCAGTGCTAGAGCAGGAGGGGGGGCCTTGCTTGAGCAGTTCTTC. It specifies CSARAGGGALLEQFF.

This clonotype was recorded at least ten times. This rearrangement joins TRBV4-1 to TRBJ1-6; 7 positions match TRBD1. CDR1 MGHRA and CDR2 YSYEKL come from the germline V gene. This CDR3 region has 16 residues. The trim removed 4 bases at V and 7 bases at J, leaving 10 bases unmatched. The CDR3 DNA reads TGCGCCAGCAGCCTTGACAGGGACTCGCAGAATTCACCCCTCCACTTT. It encodes CASSLDRDSQNSPLHF.

This clonotype was found a few times. V gene TRBV9 combines with J gene TRBJ1-6; 11 positions agree with TRBD1. After removal of 3 bases from V and 9 bases from J, the junction contained 5 bases not matched to a gene. The length of the CDR3 is 15 residues. Germline CDR1 and CDR2: SGDLS and YYNGEE. CDR3 sequence reads: CASSGGQGAGSPLHF. The CDR3 nucleotides read TGTGCCAGCAGCGGTGGACAGGGGGCAGGTTCACCCCTCCACTTT.

The V call is TRBV4-1, the J call TRBJ1-5; D remains ambiguous. The CDR3 consists of 15 residues. Trimming shortened V by 0 bases and J by 2 bases, and 8 bases separated the two germline ends. In germline, CDR1 is MGHRA, CDR2 YSYEKL. The CDR3 DNA reads as TGCGCCAGCAGCCAAGAGGGGTGGGGCAATCAGCCCCAGCATTTT. It is translated as CASSQEGWGNQPQHF.

In its sample, this clonotype was seen a few times. The rearrangement joins TRBV24-1 to TRBJ1-1; D unresolved. The ends were cut back, 2 bases at V and 6 bases at J, with 6 bases in the middle. The V gene's germline CDR1 is KGHDR and CDR2 SFDVKD. The CDR3 is 12 amino acids. The CDR3 here is CATSDWGSEAFF. For the CDR3, the DNA is TGTGCCACCAGTGATTGGGGATCTGAAGCTTTCTTT.

This clonotype was recorded a few times. V usage is TRBV24-1 and J usage is TRBJ2-7, with 7 positions matching TRBD2. There are 15 residues in the CDR3. Per the germline V gene, CDR1 is KGHDR and CDR2 is SFDVKD. V gave up 5 bases and J gave up 5 bases; unmatched junction bases: 11. The DNA of the CDR3 is TGTGCCACCAGTGCGGGGCTTGGACTAGTAGACGAGCAGTACTTC. Protein sequence: CATSAGLGLVDEQYF.

In its sample, this clonotype was seen a few times. The genes are TRBV7-9 and TRBJ1-6, with D perhaps TRBD1 (5 bases). Trimming took 7 bases from V and 0 from J, leaving 16 bases between them. From germline, CDR1 is SEHNR and CDR2 FQNEAQ (reference sequence). CDR3 size: 17 residues. Written as DNA, the CDR3 is TGTGCCAGCACCCCGTCGGCAGGGAGCTCCTATAATTCACCCCTCCACTTT. This codes for CASTPSAGSSYNSPLHF.

J is TRBJ2-3 and V is TRBV19; 11 positions match TRBD1. CDR1 and CDR2 from the germline V gene are LNHDA and SQIVND (reference sequence). After removal of 11 bases from V and 3 bases from J, the junction contained 7 bases not matched to a gene. This CDR3 spans 14 amino acids. CDR3 DNA: TGTGCCGCCCGGGACAGGGGGTCGACAGATACGCAGTATTTT. As protein: CAARDRGSTDTQYF.

V and J are TRBV15 and TRBJ2-2, with 7 bases matching TRBD2. The length of the CDR3 is 14 residues. The V gene's germline CDR1 is LNHNV and CDR2 YYDKDF (reference sequence). Germline trimming cut 4 bases from V and 4 bases from J; bases unmatched to any gene: 3. CDR3 sequence reads: CATSMGGSTGELFF. For the CDR3, the DNA is TGTGCCACCAGCATGGGGGGGAGCACCGGGGAGCTGTTTTTT.

This sequence joins TRBV6-2 or TRBV6-3 and TRBJ2-7, with 9 bases that match TRBD1. CDR1 and CDR2 (germline): MNHEY, SVGEGT. This CDR3 has 15 amino acids. V trimming: 5 bases; J trimming: 6 bases; junction bases outside the gene matches: 11. CDR3 loop: CASSPRTGVPVEQYV. In DNA form, the CDR3 reads TGTGCCAGCAGTCCCCGGACAGGGGTTCCTGTCGAGCAGTACGTC.

V usage is TRBV7-9 and J usage is TRBJ2-1; TRBD1 agrees at 7 bases. Looked up from germline, CDR1 is SEHNR and CDR2 is FQNEAQ (reference sequence). The CDR3 has 12 residues. V shed 5 bases, J shed 8 bases, and the junction held 3 bases outside the gene matches. CDR3 sequence (DNA): TGTGCCAGCAGCAATACAGGGGATGAGCAGTTCTTC. Translation gives CASSNTGDEQFF.

The V call is TRBV12-3 or TRBV12-4, the J call TRBJ2-3, with 14 nucleotides matching TRBD2. The V gene end was trimmed by 5 bases and the J gene end by 5 bases; junction bases not matched to a gene: 6. CDR3 length equals 16 residues. The CDR3 DNA sequence: TGTGCCAGCAGTGGGACTAGCGGGAGATCAGGAGATACGCAGTATTTT. Translated, it gives CASSGTSGRSGDTQYF.

This rearrangement joins TRBV12-3 or TRBV12-4 to TRBJ2-2; D is undetermined. The germline V and J ends were trimmed by 3 bases and 2 bases, with 10 bases remaining between them. This CDR3 region has 15 residues. In DNA, the CDR3 is TGTGCCAGCAGTTTGGGCCCGATTAACACCGGGGAGCTGTTTTTT. This sequence encodes CASSLGPINTGELFF.

This clonotype was recorded a few times. This chain joins TRBV9 and TRBJ2-3, with 10 bases that match TRBD2. The V segment lost 0 bases and the J segment 4 bases; nucleotides outside the gene matches: 5. Looked up from germline, CDR1 is SGDLS and CDR2 is YYNGEE. The length of the CDR3 is 16 residues. Here the CDR3 reads CASSVGASGGSDTQYF. The CDR3 DNA follows: TGTGCCAGCAGCGTAGGCGCTAGCGGGGGATCAGATACGCAGTATTTT.

The rearrangement uses TRBV7-2 and TRBJ1-2; D gene ambiguous. CDR1 is SGHTA and CDR2 is FQGNSA in the germline V gene. The CDR3 runs 15 residues. Trimming cost V 1 base and J 5 bases, with 14 bases left between them. The CDR3 coding sequence is TGTGCCAGCAGCTTAGAAGGCAAGCCAAGGTATGGCTACACCTTC. It is translated as CASSLEGKPRYGYTF.

The genes are TRBV28 and TRBJ2-5; 9 nucleotides line up with TRBD1. V was pared by 6 bases and J by 5 bases, with 10 bases of the junction left unmatched. The CDR3 length is 15 residues. Germline CDR1 is MDHEN and CDR2 is SYDVKM. The CDR3 protein is CASRQGDRVGETQYF. Here the CDR3 DNA reads TGTGCCAGCAGGCAGGGGGACAGGGTAGGGGAGACCCAGTACTTC.

V usage is TRBV11-2 and J usage is TRBJ1-2; 7 positions agree with TRBD1. The trim removed 5 bases at V and 3 bases at J, leaving 9 bases unmatched. Germline V gives CDR1 SGHAT, CDR2 FQNNGV. The CDR3 covers 15 residues. DNA of the CDR3: TGTGCCAGCAGCCCGGCCCGGGACAGCTACTATGGCTACACCTTC. Its translation is CASSPARDSYYGYTF.

This clonotype was found a few times. The chain couples TRBV4-1 to TRBJ2-7; D is ambiguous. The CDR3 length is 17 residues. Germline CDR1 reads MGHRA; CDR2 reads YSYEKL. The V end lost 1 base, the J end lost 3 bases, and 19 bases lay between the germline ends. CDR3 nucleotides: TGCGCCAGCAGCCAAGGAAGTGGGCCGCCGTTTGGCTACGAGCAGTACGTC. As protein: CASSQGSGPPFGYEQYV.